This T cell receptor (beta chain) was obtained from a study of CD8 T cells in ankylosing spondylitis. Germline V lookup: CDR1 ENHRY, CDR2 SYGVKD. This CDR3 contains 12 residues. V was cut by 6 bases and J by 7 bases, with 10 bases left in between. Study-level points and caveats: A TCR beta motif of 7 or 8 highly homologous variants appeared characteristic of ankylosing spondylitis blood. Significant enrichment of disease-linked clones was reported in matched ankylosing spondylitis synovial fluid. Previously reported in reactive arthritis synovial fluid and blood were some of the motif variants.

Many counts were recorded for this clonotype. What it recognizes is unknown. From the 5' RACE reads, TCRdb called clonotypes with MiXCR, one entry per CDR3 protein. The repertoire consists of some 130,000 distinct CDR3 sequences, with approximately 7.4% occurring once and the leading ten covering over 10%. Sequencing was carried out using blood, either unsorted or a sorted T cell fraction (not recorded which). J is TRBJ1-5 and V is TRBV10-3; maybe TRBD1 (5 bases). This clonotype was obtained from a female donor with ankylosing spondylitis or in good health (not recorded which). The CDR3 DNA follows: TGTGCCATCAGAGGGGTTGGACAGCCCCAGCATTTT. Amino acids: CAIRGVGQPQHF.